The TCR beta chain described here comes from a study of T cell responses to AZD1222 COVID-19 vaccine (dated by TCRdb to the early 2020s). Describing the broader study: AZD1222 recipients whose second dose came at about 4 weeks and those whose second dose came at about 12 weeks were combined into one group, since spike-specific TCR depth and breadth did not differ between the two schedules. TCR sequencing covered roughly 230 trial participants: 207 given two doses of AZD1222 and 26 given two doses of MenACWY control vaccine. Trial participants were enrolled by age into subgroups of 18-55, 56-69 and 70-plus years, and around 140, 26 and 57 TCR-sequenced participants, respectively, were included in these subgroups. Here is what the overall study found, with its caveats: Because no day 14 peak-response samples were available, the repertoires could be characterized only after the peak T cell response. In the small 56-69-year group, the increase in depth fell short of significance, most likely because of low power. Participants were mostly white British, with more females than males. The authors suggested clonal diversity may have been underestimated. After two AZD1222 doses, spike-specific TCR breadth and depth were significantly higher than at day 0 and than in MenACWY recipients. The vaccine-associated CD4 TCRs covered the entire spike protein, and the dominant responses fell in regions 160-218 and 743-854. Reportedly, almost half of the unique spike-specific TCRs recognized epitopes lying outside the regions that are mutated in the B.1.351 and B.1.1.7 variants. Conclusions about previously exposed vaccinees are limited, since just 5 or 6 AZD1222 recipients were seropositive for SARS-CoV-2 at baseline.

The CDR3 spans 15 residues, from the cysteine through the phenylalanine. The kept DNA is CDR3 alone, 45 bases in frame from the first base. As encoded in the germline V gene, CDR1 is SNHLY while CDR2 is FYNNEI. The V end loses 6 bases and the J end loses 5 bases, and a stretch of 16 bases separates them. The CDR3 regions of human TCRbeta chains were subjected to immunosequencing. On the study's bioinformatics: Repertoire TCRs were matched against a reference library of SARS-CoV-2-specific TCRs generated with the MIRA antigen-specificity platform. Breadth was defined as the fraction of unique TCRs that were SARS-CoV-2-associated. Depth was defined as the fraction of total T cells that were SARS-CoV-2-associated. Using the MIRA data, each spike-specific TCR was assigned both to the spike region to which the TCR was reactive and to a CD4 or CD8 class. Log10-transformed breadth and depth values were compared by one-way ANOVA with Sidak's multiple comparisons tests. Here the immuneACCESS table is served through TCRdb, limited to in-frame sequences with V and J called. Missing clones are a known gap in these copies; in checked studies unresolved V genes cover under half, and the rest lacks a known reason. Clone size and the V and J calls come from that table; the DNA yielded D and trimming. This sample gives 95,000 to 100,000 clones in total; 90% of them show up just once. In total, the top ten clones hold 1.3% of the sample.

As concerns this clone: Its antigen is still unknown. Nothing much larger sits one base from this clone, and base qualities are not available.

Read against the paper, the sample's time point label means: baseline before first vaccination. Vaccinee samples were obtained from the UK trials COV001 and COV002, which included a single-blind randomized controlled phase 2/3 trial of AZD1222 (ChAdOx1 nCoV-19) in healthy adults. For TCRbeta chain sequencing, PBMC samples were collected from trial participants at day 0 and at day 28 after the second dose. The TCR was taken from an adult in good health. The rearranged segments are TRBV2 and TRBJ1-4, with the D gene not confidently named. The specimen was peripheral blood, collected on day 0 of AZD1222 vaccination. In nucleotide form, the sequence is TGTGCCAGCAGAACTAGACGGAATGCGAATGAAAAACTGTTTTTT. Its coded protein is CASRTRRNANEKLFF.